This T cell receptor (beta chain) was recovered during a study of shared clonotypes between healthy human individuals. Worth noting for this clone: Its antigen remains unknown.

Repertoires were generated with immunoSEQ multiplex PCR, while TCRdb's copy carries only in-frame clones and drops some. The table lists about 2.4 million clones, about 92% of them singletons. CD45RA+ naive and CD45RA-negative memory subsets were separated from CD4+ cells. The germline CDR1 and CDR2 sequences are SQVTM and ANQGSEA. V lost 6 bases and J lost 6; bases outside the gene matches: 6. The CDR3 spans 12 residues. Study observations and caveats: Investigators expected sequencing depth to affect clonotype sharing among donors. Relative to their counterparts shared across all four donors, non-shared clonotypes exhibited diminished generation probabilities. Several donors had about 5.1% of their naive CD4 clonotypes in common.

The sequence was obtained from a man between 18 and 29 years old in good health. V usage is TRBV29-1 and J usage is TRBJ2-7; 9 bases align to TRBD1. The specimen sequenced was naive CD4+ T cells sorted from blood. The subset was: CD45RA+ positively selected. The CDR3 region is CSVGTGIGEQYF. CDR3 coding DNA: TGCAGCGTGGGGACAGGGATCGGCGAGCAGTACTTC.